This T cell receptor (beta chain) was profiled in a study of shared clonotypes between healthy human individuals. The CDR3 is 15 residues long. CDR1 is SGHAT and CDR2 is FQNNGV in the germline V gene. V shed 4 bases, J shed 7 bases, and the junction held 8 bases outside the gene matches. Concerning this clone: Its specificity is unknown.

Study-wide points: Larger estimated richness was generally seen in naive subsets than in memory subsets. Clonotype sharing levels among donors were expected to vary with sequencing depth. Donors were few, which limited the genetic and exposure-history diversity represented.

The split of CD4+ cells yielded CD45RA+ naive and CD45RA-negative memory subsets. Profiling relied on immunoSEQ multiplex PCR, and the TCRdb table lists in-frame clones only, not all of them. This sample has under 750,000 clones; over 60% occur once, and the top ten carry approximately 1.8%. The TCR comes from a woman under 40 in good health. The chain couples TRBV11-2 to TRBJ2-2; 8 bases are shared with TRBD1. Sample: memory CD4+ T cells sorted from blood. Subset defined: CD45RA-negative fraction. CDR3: CASSSDREGNGELFF. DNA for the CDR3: TGTGCCAGCAGCTCGGACAGGGAAGGGAACGGGGAGCTGTTTTTT.